The clone carrying this TCR beta chain was counted between two and nine times. This CDR3 is 11 amino acids long. Looked up from germline, CDR1 is MNHEY and CDR2 is SVGAGI. V was cut by 5 bases and J by 6 bases, with 6 bases left in between. This sample was taken from a study of T cell changes during pregnancy in multiple sclerosis. Measured with immunoSEQ multiplex PCR; TCRdb has only the in-frame clones, and not every one. The sample records around 35,000 clones, 75% to 95% being singletons. This TCR came from a female donor with multiple sclerosis, enrolled in a pregnancy study. V gene TRBV6-5 combines with J gene TRBJ2-3; no clear D gene. Sequenced here: CD8+ T cells from peripheral blood mononuclear cells, sampled in the first trimester of pregnancy. The CDR3 spells CASSRWDTQYF. The CDR3 nucleotides read TGTGCCAGCAGTCGGTGGGATACGCAGTATTTT.